The rows below give T cell receptor beta chains drawn from one sample of a study of graft-versus-host responses after intestinal transplantation. Generated by immunoSEQ multiplex PCR, the TCRdb table keeps only in-frame clones and is missing some. This sample carries under 20,000 clones, roughly 80% of them seen once, and the ten largest clones take about 1.9%. This material consisted of PBMCs, taken 14 days after transplant. The receptors derive from a human patient who received an intestinal transplant, so some T cells may come from the graft donor. CDR3s include the opening cysteine and the closing phenylalanine or tryptophan. D genes are given only for firm matches. Expanded clones are given a class, and other clones once, few, many or no size at all.

length | J | V | D | size | CDR3 | DNA
14 | TRBJ1-6 | TRBV7-9 | TRBD1 | NA | CASSQGQGNSPLHF | TGTGCCAGCAGCCAGGGACAGGGTAATTCACCCCTCCACTTT
13 | TRBJ2-7 | TRBV10-3 | TRBD1 | NA | CAISGTGFYEQYF | TGTGCCATCAGTGGGACAGGGTTTTACGAGCAGTACTTC
15 | TRBJ2-1 | TRBV19 | NA | NA | CASSPRDGYYNEQFF | TGTGCCAGTAGCCCCCGGGACGGATACTACAATGAGCAGTTCTTC
12 | TRBJ2-1 | TRBV19 | TRBD1 | NA | CASSIGQGKQFF | TGTGCCAGTAGTATCGGACAGGGGAAGCAGTTCTTC
14 | TRBJ2-7 | TRBV19 | NA | NA | CASSTTGLTYEQYF | TGTGCCAGTAGTACGACAGGCCTTACCTACGAGCAGTACTTC
11 | TRBJ1-2 | TRBV29-1 | NA | NA | CSVAQLYGYTF | TGCAGCGTTGCGCAGCTTTATGGCTACACCTTC
15 | TRBJ1-3 | TRBV18 | TRBD1 | NA | CASSLGTASGNTIYF | TGTGCCAGCTCACTAGGGACAGCCTCTGGAAACACCATATATTTT
17 | TRBJ2-5 | TRBV4-1 | NA | NA | CASSQGRVVRYQETQYF | TGCGCCAGCAGCCAAGGGCGGGTTGTACGGTACCAAGAGACCCAGTACTTC
14 | TRBJ2-7 | TRBV10-3 | TRBD1 | once | CAISETGGGYEQYF | TGTGCCATCAGTGAAACAGGGGGCGGCTACGAGCAGTACTTC
13 | TRBJ2-7 | TRBV5-4 | NA | NA | CASSWARGYEQYF | TGTGCCAGCAGTTGGGCGCGGGGCTACGAGCAGTACTTC
12 | TRBJ1-1 | TRBV2 | NA | NA | CASSEVGTEAFF | TGTGCCAGCAGTGAAGTGGGCACTGAAGCTTTCTTT
14 | TRBJ1-5 | TRBV7-9 | NA | NA | CASSFDSTTSPQHF | TGTGCCAGCAGCTTTGACTCCACCACCTCCCCCCAGCATTTT
13 | TRBJ2-3 | TRBV2 | NA | NA | CASSDLRTDTQYF | TGTGCCAGCAGTGATCTCAGAACAGATACGCAGTATTTT
12 | TRBJ2-1 | TRBV7-9 | NA | NA | CASSGQGWEQFF | TGTGCCAGCAGCGGTCAGGGTTGGGAGCAGTTCTTC
13 | TRBJ2-7 | TRBV13 | NA | once | CASSLLRTYEQYF | TGTGCCAGCAGCTTACTCAGGACCTACGAGCAGTACTTC
16 | TRBJ1-1 | TRBV19 | TRBD1 | NA | CVSTNRGPEPNTEAFF | TGTGTCAGTACGAACAGGGGGCCCGAACCTAACACTGAAGCTTTCTTT
14 | TRBJ2-6 | TRBV9 | NA | NA | CASSPSSGANVLTF | TGTGCCAGCAGCCCCAGTTCTGGGGCCAACGTCCTGACTTTC
16 | TRBJ2-7 | TRBV21-1 | NA | NA | CASSKELGRSSYEQYF | TGTGCCAGCAGCAAAGAGCTAGGCAGGAGCTCCTACGAGCAGTACTTC
14 | TRBJ2-1 | TRBV27 | NA | NA | CASSLAGTWNEQFF | TGTGCCAGCAGTTTAGCGGGAACCTGGAATGAGCAGTTCTTC
15 | TRBJ1-3 | TRBV29-1 | NA | NA | CSVESWTVSGNTIYF | TGCAGCGTTGAAAGCTGGACTGTCTCTGGAAACACCATATATTTT
16 | TRBJ2-7 | TRBV10-1 | NA | NA | CASSERQTRGTYEQYF | TGCGCCAGCAGTGAACGACAGACTAGGGGTACCTACGAGCAGTACTTC
9 | TRBJ2-7 | TRBV6-5 | NA | NA | CASSYEQYF | TGTGCCAGCAGTTACGAGCAGTACTTC
15 | TRBJ2-3 | TRBV19 | NA | once | CATSLGGLTTDTQYF | TGTGCCACCTCCCTTGGGGGACTCACCACAGATACGCAGTATTTT
14 | TRBJ2-7 | TRBV5-6 | TRBD1 | NA | CASSPGTASYEQYF | TGTGCCAGCAGCCCCGGGACAGCTTCCTACGAGCAGTACTTC
14 | TRBJ2-3 | TRBV19 | NA | NA | CASSIYVSTDTQYF | TGTGCCAGTAGTATATACGTGAGCACAGATACGCAGTATTTT
16 | TRBJ2-3 | TRBV4-1 | TRBD2 | NA | CASSLESGAATDTQYF | TGCGCCAGCAGCTTGGAAAGCGGGGCCGCGACAGATACGCAGTATTTT
14 | TRBJ2-7 | TRBV2 | TRBD2 | NA | CASRITGLTYEQYF | TGTGCCAGCAGGATAACGGGACTAACCTACGAGCAGTACTTC
15 | TRBJ2-7 | TRBV19 | TRBD1 | NA | CASSIGTGGSYEQYF | TGTGCCAGTAGTATCGGAACAGGGGGCTCCTACGAGCAGTACTTC
14 | TRBJ2-5 | TRBV9 | NA | NA | CASSGQGRGETQYF | TGTGCCAGCAGCGGCCAGGGGAGGGGGGAGACCCAGTACTTC
12 | TRBJ2-1 | TRBV10-2 | NA | NA | CASSVVGGEQFF | TGCGCCAGCAGCGTAGTAGGCGGTGAGCAGTTCTTC
15 | TRBJ2-7 | TRBV28 | TRBD1 | NA | CASSRGTGGNYEQYF | TGTGCCAGCAGCCGCGGGACAGGGGGCAACTACGAGCAGTACTTC
11 | TRBJ2-5 | TRBV4-1 | NA | NA | CASRGWETQYF | TGCGCCAGCAGAGGGTGGGAGACCCAGTACTTC
17 | TRBJ1-4 | TRBV25-1 | NA | NA | CASSESVGLSTNEKLFF | TGTGCCAGCAGTGAATCCGTGGGTTTATCGACTAATGAAAAACTGTTTTTT
15 | TRBJ2-7 | TRBV6-4 | NA | NA | CASRTPHRRSYEQYF | TGTGCCAGCAGGACCCCTCACCGTCGCTCGTACGAGCAGTACTTC
15 | TRBJ1-1 | TRBV7-9 | NA | NA | CASRQPKPGNTEAFF | TGTGCCAGCAGACAACCGAAACCGGGAAACACTGAAGCTTTCTTT
16 | TRBJ2-1 | TRBV7-6 | NA | NA | CASSLVDGSVYNEQFF | TGTGCCAGCAGCTTAGTAGATGGCTCGGTCTACAATGAGCAGTTCTTC
15 | TRBJ2-1 | TRBV6-5 | TRBD1 | few | CASTHWDRGNNEQFF | TGTGCCAGCACCCACTGGGACAGGGGAAACAATGAGCAGTTCTTC
17 | TRBJ1-2 | TRBV29-1 | NA | NA | CSVEEGDPTVANYGYTF | TGCAGCGTTGAAGAAGGAGACCCTACCGTCGCTAACTATGGCTACACCTTC
17 | TRBJ2-2 | TRBV14 | NA | NA | CASSNTDGAGGTGELFF | TGTGCCAGCAGCAATACCGACGGGGCAGGCGGGACCGGGGAGCTGTTTTTT
15 | TRBJ1-2 | TRBV14 | NA | NA | CASSQEGRDKSGYTF | TGTGCCAGCAGCCAAGAGGGCCGGGACAAGTCTGGCTACACCTTC
15 | TRBJ2-7 | TRBV5-6 | NA | NA | CASSFGRVAYYEQYF | TGTGCCAGCAGCTTCGGCAGGGTGGCCTACTACGAGCAGTACTTC
15 | TRBJ2-5 | TRBV10-3 | NA | NA | CAISENWVVGETQYF | TGTGCCATCAGTGAGAATTGGGTGGTTGGGGAGACCCAGTACTTC
15 | TRBJ2-2 | TRBV5-1 | TRBD2 | NA | CASSPSGRYTGELFF | TGCGCCAGCAGCCCTAGCGGGAGGTACACCGGGGAGCTGTTTTTT
16 | TRBJ2-7 | TRBV5-4 | TRBD2 | NA | CASSPSLAGTTYEQYF | TGTGCCAGCAGCCCATCCTTAGCGGGTACCACCTACGAGCAGTACTTC
14 | TRBJ1-5 | TRBV19 | NA | NA | CASSTGPSNQPQHF | TGTGCCAGTAGTACCGGACCTAGCAATCAGCCCCAGCATTTT
17 | TRBJ1-1 | TRBV2 | TRBD1 | NA | CASSEVETGRGDTEAFF | TGTGCCAGCAGTGAAGTGGAGACAGGGAGGGGAGACACTGAAGCTTTCTTT
17 | TRBJ2-3 | TRBV27 | TRBD2 | NA | CASSSPSGGSTTDTQYF | TGTGCCAGCAGTTCCCCTAGCGGGGGAAGTACCACAGATACGCAGTATTTT
14 | TRBJ1-2 | TRBV6-6 | NA | NA | CASSYSSGVYGYTF | TGTGCCAGCAGTTACTCGTCAGGAGTCTATGGCTACACCTTC
12 | TRBJ2-2 | TRBV12-1 | NA | few | CASSANTGELFF | TGTGCCAGCAGCGCCAACACCGGGGAGCTGTTTTTT
14 | TRBJ2-7 | TRBV28 | TRBD1 | NA | CASSFPGQGYEQYF | TGTGCCAGCAGCTTCCCCGGACAGGGGTACGAGCAGTACTTC
15 | TRBJ2-7 | TRBV6-1 | TRBD2 | NA | CASSEASGGAYEQYF | TGTGCCAGCAGTGAAGCTAGCGGGGGGGCCTACGAGCAGTACTTC
15 | TRBJ1-6 | TRBV5-5 | NA | NA | CASSWDGTGNSPLHF | TGTGCCAGCAGCTGGGACGGGACGGGAAATTCACCCCTCCACTTT
14 | TRBJ1-4 | TRBV5-4 | TRBD1 | NA | CASSYRGQSEKLFF | TGTGCCAGTTCTTACAGGGGGCAAAGTGAAAAACTGTTTTTT
15 | TRBJ2-7 | TRBV7-9 | TRBD1 | NA | CASSLVETGAYEQYF | TGTGCCAGCAGCTTAGTTGAGACAGGGGCCTACGAGCAGTACTTC
15 | TRBJ2-1 | TRBV15 | NA | NA | CATSSPSSSYNEQFF | TGTGCCACCAGCAGCCCTTCGAGCTCCTACAATGAGCAGTTCTTC
16 | TRBJ2-1 | TRBV9 | NA | NA | CASSVGEGGPYNEQFF | TGTGCCAGCAGCGTGGGAGAGGGAGGCCCCTACAATGAGCAGTTCTTC
13 | TRBJ2-7 | TRBV19 | NA | NA | CASSIRPGYEQYF | TGTGCCAGTAGTATTCGCCCTGGGTACGAGCAGTACTTC
22 | TRBJ2-5 | TRBV6-9 | TRBD2 | NA | CASSHNTTPRLAGGPKQETQYF | TGTGCCAGCAGTCACAACACCACCCCGAGACTAGCGGGAGGACCGAAACAAGAGACCCAGTACTTC
13 | TRBJ2-2 | TRBV10-1 | NA | NA | CASSDSYTGELFF | TGCGCCAGCAGTGACAGCTACACCGGGGAGCTGTTTTTT